This T cell receptor (beta chain) originates from a study of T cell responses to AZD1222 COVID-19 vaccine. Study-wide findings and caveats: Donors were chiefly white British, with a greater number of females, and clonal diversity was perhaps underestimated. At baseline, just 5 or 6 AZD1222 recipients tested seropositive. Spike was spanned by vaccine-associated CD4 TCRs, which were dominant at 160-218 and 743-854.

Produced via immunoSEQ multiplex PCR; TCRdb's table is partial and in-frame only. The sample records approximately 67,000 clones, less than 90% being singletons. As for this clone: What it binds is unknown. The junction differs from germline at one of its ends, possibly a read error.

This specimen consisted of peripheral blood, obtained on day 0 of AZD1222 vaccination. The sequence came from an adult in good health.

The CDR3 DNA follows: TGTGCCAGCAGCTCCTACAATGAGCAGCTCTTC. This sequence encodes CASSSYNEQLF. The V gene is TRBV6-2 or TRBV6-3, the J gene TRBJ2-1; D ambiguous. CDR1 is MNHEY, CDR2 SVGEGT, per germline. This CDR3 is built from 11 residues.